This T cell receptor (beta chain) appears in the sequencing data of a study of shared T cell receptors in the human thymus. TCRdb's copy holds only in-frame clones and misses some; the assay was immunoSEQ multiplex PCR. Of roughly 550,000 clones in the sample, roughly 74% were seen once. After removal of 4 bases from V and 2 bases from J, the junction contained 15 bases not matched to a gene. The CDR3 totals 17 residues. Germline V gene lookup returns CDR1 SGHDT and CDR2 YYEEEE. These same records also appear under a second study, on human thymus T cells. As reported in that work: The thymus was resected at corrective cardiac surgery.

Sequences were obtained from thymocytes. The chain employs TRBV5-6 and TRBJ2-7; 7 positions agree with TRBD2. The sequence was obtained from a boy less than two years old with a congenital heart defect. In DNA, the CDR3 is TGTGCCAGCAGCCCCTACGCGGGAGAGACACAACCCTACGAGCAGTACTTC. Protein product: CASSPYAGETQPYEQYF.